This TCR beta chain derives from a study of T cells in localized non-small cell lung cancer. Per the germline V gene, CDR1 is MDHEN and CDR2 is SYDVKM. CDR3 size: 14 residues. V lost 1 base, J lost 6 bases, and 10 bases lay in between. Libraries were prepared by immunoSEQ multiplex PCR; TCRdb keeps only in-frame clonotypes and omits some of them. The sample carries 20,000 to 25,000 clones, roughly 84% recorded once. This clonotype originated in a woman aged 35 to 69 with stage II squamous cell lung carcinoma. Sequenced here: PBMCs, sampled before any cancer treatment. The V gene is TRBV28, the J gene TRBJ1-5, with D tentatively TRBD1 (5 bases). Written as DNA, the CDR3 is TGTGCCAGCAGTTTATCCGGGGGAGGTCAGCCCCAGCATTTT. Its translation: CASSLSGGGQPQHF. The whole variable domain, filled in from reference TRBV28 and TRBJ1-5, reads DVKVTQSSRYLVKRTGEKVFLECVQDMDHENMFWYRQDPGLGLRLIYFSYDVKMKEKGDIPEGYSVSREKKERFSLILESASTNQTSMYLCASSLSGGGQPQHFGDGTRLSIL.